What follows are 15 T cell receptor beta chains derived from one specimen sequenced in a study of blood T cell repertoires in COVID-19. Only in-frame clones appear in the TCRdb table, and some are missing; sequencing was by immunoSEQ multiplex PCR. The sample carries roughly 380,000 clones, about nine tenths recorded once. Sequenced: PBMCs or T cells enriched from blood (not recorded which). Every receptor here comes from a woman aged 25 to 39 who had been exposed to COVID-19.

This sequence joins TRBV13 and TRBJ1-6; D is possibly TRBD1 (6 bases). Trimming pared 5 bases from V and 5 bases from J, leaving 19 bases between. The CDR3 length is 17 residues. CDR1 and CDR2 from the germline V gene are PRHDT and FYEKMQ (reference sequence). Here the CDR3 DNA reads TGTGCCAGCAGCCCCGAGGGGGTATCTGGGGATAATTCACCCCTCCACTTT. Translation: CASSPEGVSGDNSPLHF. The full variable domain, completed using reference TRBV13 and TRBJ1-6, is AAGVIQSPRHLIKEKRETATLKCYPIPRHDTVYWYQQGPGQDPQFLISFYEKMQSDKGSIPDRFSAQQFSDYHSELNMSSLELGDSALYFCASSPEGVSGDNSPLHFGNGTRLTVT.

V gene TRBV7-6 combines with J gene TRBJ2-7, with TRBD2 matching over 8 bases. V gave up 2 bases and J gave up 0 bases; unmatched junction bases: 12. The CDR3 totals 18 residues. The germline V gene encodes CDR1 SGHVS and CDR2 FNYEAQ. CDR3 loop: CASSLFTSGHGSSYEQYF. CDR3 bases: TGTGCCAGCAGCTTATTTACTAGCGGCCATGGGAGCTCCTACGAGCAGTACTTC.

The rearrangement links TRBV6-5 to TRBJ2-1; 9 bases match TRBD2. The trim removed 5 bases at V and 4 bases at J, leaving 6 bases unmatched. The CDR3 is 15 residues long. Germline CDR1 and CDR2: MNHEY and SVGAGI. Here the CDR3 reads CASSLLAGGYNEQFF. The CDR3 DNA sequence: TGTGCCAGCAGTCTACTAGCGGGTGGTTACAATGAGCAGTTCTTC.

The chain carries TRBV9 and TRBJ2-7; 12 bases map to TRBD2. This CDR3 contains 15 residues. CDR1 SGDLS and CDR2 YYNGEE come from the germline V gene. The V and J ends lost 0 bases and 6 bases, in that order; junction bases with no gene match: 4. In DNA, the CDR3 is TGTGCCAGCAGCGTAGGGCTAGCGGGAGGGAGCGAGCAGTACTTC. Translation gives CASSVGLAGGSEQYF.

This clone was seen a handful of times. The CDR3 loop reads CSASVEINQPQHF. CDR3 sequence (DNA): TGCAGTGCTAGTGTGGAGATCAATCAGCCCCAGCATTTT. The chain carries TRBV20-1 and TRBJ1-5; no firm D call. Trimming left V 3 bases short and J 3 bases short, with 9 bases between. This CDR3 contains 13 residues. From germline, CDR1 is DFQATT and CDR2 SNEGSKA (reference sequence).

This clone was recorded once. The gene calls are TRBV3-1 (or the pseudogene TRBV3-2) and TRBJ1-2, with 9 bases aligning to TRBD1. V gave up 4 bases and J gave up 0 bases; unmatched junction bases: 24. Germline V gene sequence: CDR1 LGHDT, CDR2 YNNKEL (reference sequence). The length of the CDR3 is 22 residues. DNA of the CDR3: TGTGCCAGCAGCCGCAATTCTATGATGGGAATTTCACAGGGGGCCCCTAACTATGGCTACACCTTC. Its translation: CASSRNSMMGISQGAPNYGYTF.

The CDR3 sequence is CASSLSPYRTGDNQPQHF. CDR3 bases: TGTGCCAGCAGTTTATCACCGTACCGAACAGGGGACAATCAGCCCCAGCATTTT. This chain uses TRBV28 with TRBJ1-5; TRBD1 matches 7 bases. CDR3 size: 18 residues. The J segment lost 3 bases and the V segment lost 1 base, leaving 12 bases of the junction unmatched. From germline, CDR1 is MDHEN and CDR2 SYDVKM.

The V gene is TRBV30, the J gene TRBJ1-5; D remains ambiguous. Germline V gene sequence: CDR1 GTSNPN, CDR2 SVGIG (reference sequence). Trimming stripped 2 bases from V and 3 bases from J, with 17 bases between. The CDR3 contains 16 residues. The CDR3 DNA is TGTGCCTGGAGTCCACCTACTATAACGGTCAATCAGCCCCAGCATTTT. This codes for CAWSPPTITVNQPQHF.

This chain joins TRBV28 and TRBJ1-5, with 8 bases fitting TRBD1. Germline assignment: CDR1 MDHEN and CDR2 SYDVKM. The CDR3 covers 15 residues. V lost 4 bases to trimming and J lost 6 bases; unmatched junction nucleotides: 8. The CDR3 region is CASSSLPGGRQPQHF. The CDR3 DNA sequence: TGTGCCAGCAGTTCCCTGCCAGGGGGCCGTCAGCCCCAGCATTTT.

The chain combines TRBV6-6 with TRBJ2-7; the D gene is possibly TRBD1 (5 bases). The CDR3 spans 14 residues. Trimming stripped 6 bases from V and 0 bases from J, with 12 bases between. Germline V gene sequence: CDR1 MNHNY, CDR2 SVGAGI (reference sequence). Written as DNA, the CDR3 is TGTGCCAGCAGAAATCAGGGAAGCTCCTACGAGCAGTACTTC. Its translation is CASRNQGSSYEQYF.

The genes are TRBV28 and TRBJ1-5; D gene unclear. Trimming took 3 bases from V and 2 from J, leaving 17 bases between them. In germline, CDR1 is MDHEN, CDR2 SYDVKM. This CDR3 has 17 amino acids. This CDR3 reads CASSFRGKGSRNQPQHF. The CDR3 coding sequence is TGTGCCAGCAGTTTTCGAGGGAAGGGCAGTCGCAATCAGCCCCAGCATTTT.

Of note for this clone: The same CDR3 also results from other DNA sequences found in this sample. In nucleotides, the CDR3 is TGTGCCAGCAGCTTGACAGGGGGCCAAGAGACCCAGTACTTC. This translates into CASSLTGGQETQYF. The rearrangement uses TRBV7-3 and TRBJ2-5; 9 bases line up with TRBD1. In germline, CDR1 is SGHTA, CDR2 FQGTGA. V lost 3 bases, J lost 1 base, and 0 bases stayed unmatched. The CDR3 spans 14 residues.

V and J are TRBV7-3 and TRBJ1-1, with D possibly matching TRBD1 (5 bases). The CDR3 consists of 13 residues. Trimming took off 5 bases at V and 8 bases at J, with 15 bases between the two ends. Germline V gene lookup returns CDR1 SGHTA and CDR2 FQGTGA. The CDR3, as DNA: TGTGCCAGCAGCGCAACAGGAGGGCCCGAAGCTTTCTTT. This sequence encodes CASSATGGPEAFF.

This sequence joins TRBV7-9 and TRBJ2-5, with D tentatively TRBD1 (6 bases). The CDR3 contains 18 residues. Germline assignment: CDR1 SEHNR and CDR2 FQNEAQ (reference sequence). Trimming took off 3 bases at V and 2 bases at J, with 22 bases between the two ends. CDR3 DNA sequence: TGTGCCAGCAGCTTCGGCTCAAATTTCCGGGACACTCAAGAGACCCAGTACTTC. As protein: CASSFGSNFRDTQETQYF.

This chain connects TRBV28 to TRBJ2-5, with a weak D call TRBD2 (5 bases). The V end was cut by 6 bases, the J end by 6 bases, with 17 bases between. CDR1 is MDHEN, CDR2 SYDVKM, per germline. The CDR3 sequence is 14 residues long. The CDR3 coding sequence is TGTGCCAGCAGGTTTCATAGCGCCGGAAAGACCCAGTACTTC. It encodes CASRFHSAGKTQYF.